This TCR beta chain was sequenced for a study of breast tumors, draining lymph nodes, adjacent tissues. The study's findings and limits: Tumor and nontumor repertoires were significantly more similar in luminal-like than in basal-like breast cancer. Data fit most tumor T cells coming from lymph node, expanding in tumor. Tumor T cell lymph node origin was a supported hypothesis, not proven.

TCRdb re-analysed the multiplex PCR reads in MiXCR, keeping a single row per CDR3 protein. This table has about 89,000 distinct CDR3 sequences, around 28% appearing once. Germline CDR1 SNHLY, CDR2 FYNNEI. V shed 3 bases and J 8 bases; nucleotides not matched to a gene: 10. This CDR3 has 15 residues. By sample fraction, this clonotype is medium-sized. Its antigen is unknown. The lymph nodes were axillary draining lymph nodes from breast cancer patients. The chain joins TRBV2 to TRBJ2-1; 7 nucleotides agree with TRBD1. The clonotype originates from a female donor with breast cancer. Some clones in this sample may be carry-over from other donors' samples. The sequencing sample was made of axillary lymph node tissue. The DNA of the CDR3 is TGTGCCAGCAGTGATTTGGGACAGATAACCGATGAGCAGTTCTTC. Amino acids: CASSDLGQITDEQFF.